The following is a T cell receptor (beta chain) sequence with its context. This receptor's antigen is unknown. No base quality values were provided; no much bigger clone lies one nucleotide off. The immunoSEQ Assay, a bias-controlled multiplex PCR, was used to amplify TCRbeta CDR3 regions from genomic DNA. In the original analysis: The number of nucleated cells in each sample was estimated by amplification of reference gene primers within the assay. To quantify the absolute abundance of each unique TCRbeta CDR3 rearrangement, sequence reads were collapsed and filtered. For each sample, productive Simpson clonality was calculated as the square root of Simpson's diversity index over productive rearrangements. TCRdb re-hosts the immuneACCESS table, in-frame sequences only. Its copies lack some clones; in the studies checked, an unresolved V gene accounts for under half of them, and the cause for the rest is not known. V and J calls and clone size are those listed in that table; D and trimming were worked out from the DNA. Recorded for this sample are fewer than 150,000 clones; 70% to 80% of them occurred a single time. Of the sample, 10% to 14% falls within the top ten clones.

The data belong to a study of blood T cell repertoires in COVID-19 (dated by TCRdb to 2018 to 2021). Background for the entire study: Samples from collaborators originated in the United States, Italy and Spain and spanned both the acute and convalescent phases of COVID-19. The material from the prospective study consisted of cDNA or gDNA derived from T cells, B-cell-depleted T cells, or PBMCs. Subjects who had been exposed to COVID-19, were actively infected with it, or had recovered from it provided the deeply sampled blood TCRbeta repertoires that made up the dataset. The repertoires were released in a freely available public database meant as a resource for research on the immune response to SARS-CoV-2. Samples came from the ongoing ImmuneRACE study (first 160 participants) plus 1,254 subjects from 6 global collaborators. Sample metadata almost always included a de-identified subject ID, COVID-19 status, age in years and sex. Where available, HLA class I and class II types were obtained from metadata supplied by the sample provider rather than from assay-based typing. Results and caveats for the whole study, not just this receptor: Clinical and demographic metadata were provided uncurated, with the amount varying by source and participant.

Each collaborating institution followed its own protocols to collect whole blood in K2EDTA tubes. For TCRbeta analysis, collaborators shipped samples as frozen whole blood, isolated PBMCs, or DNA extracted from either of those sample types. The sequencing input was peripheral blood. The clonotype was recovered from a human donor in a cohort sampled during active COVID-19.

The CDR3 region: CAITRGTNTGELFF. The base sequence is TGTGCCATCACCCGGGGAACGAACACCGGGGAGCTGTTTTTT. The chain is assembled from TRBV10-3 and TRBJ2-2; the D gene is perhaps TRBD2, from 5 matching bases. The CDR3 holds 14 amino acids from the cysteine to the phenylalanine. The kept DNA is CDR3 alone, 42 bases in frame from the first base. CDR1 ENHRY and CDR2 SYGVKD are derived from the germline V gene. At the junction V is shortened by 7 bases and J by 0 bases, with 9 bases in between.